This TCR beta chain was observed in a study of OX40 agonist ivuxolimab in advanced cancers. Study information: It was permissible to have had prior anti-PD-1, anti-PD-L1 or anti-CTLA-4 therapy, and about 40% had some. Partial responses occurred in three patients (one hepatocellular carcinoma, two cutaneous melanoma).

The repertoire was sequenced with immunoSEQ multiplex PCR; TCRdb's copy has only in-frame clones and lacks some. The sample has just over 90,000 clones; about 93% are singletons. Study-wide points: Antigen specificity of clonally expanded peripheral T cells was not established. Clones of CD4+ and CD8+ blood T cells grew by week 6 at doses of 0.1 to 3.0 mg/kg.

The CDR3 is 13 residues long. Trimming removed 4 bases at V and 7 bases at J, with 13 bases between. Germline loops: CDR1 GTSNPN, CDR2 SVGIG (reference sequence). This clone showed up just a few times. Its antigen is not known. V and J are TRBV30 and TRBJ1-4; unclear D gene. The origin of this receptor is an adult with an advanced solid tumor such as melanoma, head and neck, liver or kidney cancer. The sequencing here drew on CD4+ or CD8+ T cells sorted from blood, taken in a trial of the OX40 agonist ivuxolimab. The CDR3 sequence is CAWKPRRGEKLFF. Written as DNA, the CDR3 is TGTGCCTGGAAACCCCGCCGGGGTGAAAAACTGTTTTTT.